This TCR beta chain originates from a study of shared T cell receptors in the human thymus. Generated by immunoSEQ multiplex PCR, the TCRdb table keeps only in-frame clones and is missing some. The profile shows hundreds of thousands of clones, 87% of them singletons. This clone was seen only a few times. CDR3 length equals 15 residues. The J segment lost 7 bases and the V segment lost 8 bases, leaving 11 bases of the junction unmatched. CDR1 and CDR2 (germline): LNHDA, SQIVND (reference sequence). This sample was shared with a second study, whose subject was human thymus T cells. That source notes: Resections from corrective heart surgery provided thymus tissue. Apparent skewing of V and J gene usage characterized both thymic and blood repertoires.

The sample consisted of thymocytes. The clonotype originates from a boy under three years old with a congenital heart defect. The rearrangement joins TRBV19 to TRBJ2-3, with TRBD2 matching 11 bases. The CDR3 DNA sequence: TGTGCCAGTGGATCTAGCGGGAGGCCCAGAAATACGCAGTATTTT. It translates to CASGSSGRPRNTQYF.